The 4 T cell receptor beta chains in this list originate from one sample, sequenced in a study of blood T cell repertoires in COVID-19. The data were produced by immunoSEQ multiplex PCR, yet TCRdb's version contains in-frame clones alone and is incomplete. The sample holds about 220,000 clones; roughly 82% are singletons and the top ten take approximately 10%. Material: peripheral blood. These receptors all come from a man over 45 with active or convalescent COVID-19.

The CDR3, as DNA: TGCGCCAGCAGCTTCGACAGGGTGAACACTGAAGCTTTCTTT. This encodes CASSFDRVNTEAFF. This sequence joins TRBV5-1 and TRBJ1-1; TRBD1 agrees at 7 bases. The CDR3 totals 14 residues. Germline CDR1 SGHRS, CDR2 YFSETQ. The V segment lost 2 bases and the J segment 0 bases; nucleotides outside the gene matches: 1. Filled out from reference TRBV5-1 and TRBJ1-1, the complete variable domain reads KAGVTQTPRYLIKTRGQQVTLSCSPISGHRSVSWYQQTPGQGLQFLFEYFSETQRNKGNFPGRFSGRQFSNSRSEMNVSTLELGDSALYLCASSFDRVNTEAFFGQGTRLTVV.

This chain links TRBV2 with TRBJ1-5; possible D gene TRBD1, 5 bases. The CDR3 has 14 residues. V lost 3 bases and J lost 4, with 10 bases in between. The germline CDR1 and CDR2 sequences are SNHLY and FYNNEI. DNA for the CDR3: TGTGCCAGCAGTGAGTGGGGGGGTAATCAGCCCCAGCATTTT. It specifies CASSEWGGNQPQHF. The full variable domain, its missing parts supplied by reference TRBV2 and TRBJ1-5, is EPEVTQTPSHQVTQMGQEVILRCVPISNHLYFYWYRQILGQKVEFLVSFYNNEISEKSEIFDDQFSVERPDGSNFTLKIRSTKLEDSAMYFCASSEWGGNQPQHFGDGTRLSIL.

The chain is built from TRBV9 and TRBJ2-1; 13 positions match TRBD2. The germline CDR1 and CDR2 sequences are SGDLS and YYNGEE. J gave up 7 bases and V 3 bases, and 10 bases lay outside the gene matches. The CDR3 loop spans 17 amino acids. This CDR3 is CASSAGLAGDFVNEQFF. The DNA of the CDR3 is TGTGCCAGCAGCGCTGGACTAGCGGGAGATTTTGTAAATGAGCAGTTCTTC.

There are a few counts of this clone. V gene TRBV12-2 combines with J gene TRBJ2-5; the table's D gene call, TRBD1, was not cross checked with the DNA. TRBV12-2 is a listed pseudogene. This CDR3 contains 13 residues. The CDR3 nucleotides read TGTGCAAGTCGCTTCGTCCAGGGGGAGACCCAGTACTTC. It is translated as CASRFVQGETQYF.